This TCR beta chain was sequenced for a study of shared clonotypes between healthy human individuals. The assay was immunoSEQ multiplex PCR, and TCRdb's table has in-frame clones only and misses some. The sample carries approximately 1.5 million clones, approximately 98.5% recorded once. Germline-derived CDR1 and CDR2 are SGHAT and FQNNGV. Losses at the gene ends were 5 bases for V and 0 bases for J; bases not matched to a gene: 9. The CDR3 has 18 amino acids. The J gene is TRBJ2-2, the V gene TRBV11-2, with 10 bases identical to TRBD1. Material: naive CD4+ T cells sorted from blood. Subset described: CD45RA+ positively selected. This clonotype was obtained from a young man in good health. CDR3 bases: TGTGCCAGCAGCGCGCGGACAGGGGGGCCGGCGAACACCGGGGAGCTGTTTTTT. It specifies CASSARTGGPANTGELFF.